This T cell receptor (beta chain) was captured by sequencing in a study of identical twins. After template switching added a universal primer site, the resulting cDNA carried unique molecular identifiers. Via MiXCR, TCRdb re-called the 5' RACE reads, giving one row per CDR3 protein. The table includes 350,000 to 450,000 distinct CDR3 sequences, approximately 17% detected once. Trimming at V came to 6 bases and at J to 2 bases, leaving 18 bases not matched to a gene. The length of the CDR3 is 18 residues. Looked up from germline, CDR1 is MNHEY and CDR2 is SMNVEV (reference sequence). The rearrangement links TRBV27 to TRBJ2-5; 7 positions match TRBD1. This TCR was sampled from a man between 45 and 60 years old in good health. Source material: naive T cells sorted from blood. The CDR3 region has the DNA TGTGCCAGCAGCGACCGACCTCTACAGGGGCCGCCTCAAGAGACCCAGTACTTC. Translated, it gives CASSDRPLQGPPQETQYF.